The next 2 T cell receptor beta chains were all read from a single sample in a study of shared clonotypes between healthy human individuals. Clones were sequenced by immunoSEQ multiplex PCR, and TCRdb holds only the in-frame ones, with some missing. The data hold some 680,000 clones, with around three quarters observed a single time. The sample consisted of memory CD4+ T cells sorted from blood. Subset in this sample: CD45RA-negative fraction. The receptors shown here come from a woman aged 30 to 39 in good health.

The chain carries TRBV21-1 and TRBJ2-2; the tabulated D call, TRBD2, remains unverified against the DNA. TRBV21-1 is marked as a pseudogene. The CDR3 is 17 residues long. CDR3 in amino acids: CASSKVYPRGIPGELFF. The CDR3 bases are TGTGCCAGCAGCAAAGTATATCCACGGGGAATTCCCGGGGAGCTGTTTTTT.

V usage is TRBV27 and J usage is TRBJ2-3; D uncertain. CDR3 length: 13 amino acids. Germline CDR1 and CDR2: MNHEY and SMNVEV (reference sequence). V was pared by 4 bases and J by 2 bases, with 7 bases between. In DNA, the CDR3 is TGTGCCAGCAGTTATTCTGTCACAGATACGCAGTATTTT. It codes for CASSYSVTDTQYF.